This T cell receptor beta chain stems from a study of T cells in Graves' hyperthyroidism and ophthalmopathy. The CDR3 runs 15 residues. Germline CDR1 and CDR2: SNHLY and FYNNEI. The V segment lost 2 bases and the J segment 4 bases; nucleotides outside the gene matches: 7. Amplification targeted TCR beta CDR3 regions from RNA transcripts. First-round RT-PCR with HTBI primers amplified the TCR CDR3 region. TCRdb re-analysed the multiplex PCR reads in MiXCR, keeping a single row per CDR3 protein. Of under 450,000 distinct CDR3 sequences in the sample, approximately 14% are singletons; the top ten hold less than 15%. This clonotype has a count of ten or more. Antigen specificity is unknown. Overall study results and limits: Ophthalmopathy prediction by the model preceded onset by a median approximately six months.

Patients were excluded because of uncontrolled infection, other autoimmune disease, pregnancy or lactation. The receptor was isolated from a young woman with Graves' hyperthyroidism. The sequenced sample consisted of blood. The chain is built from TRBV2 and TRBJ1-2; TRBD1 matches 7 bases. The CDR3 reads CASSEPTGISYGYTF. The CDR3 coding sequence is TGTGCCAGCAGTGAACCGACAGGGATCTCCTATGGCTACACCTTC. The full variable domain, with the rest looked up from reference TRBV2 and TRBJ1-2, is EPEVTQTPSHQVTQMGQEVILRCVPISNHLYFYWYRQILGQKVEFLVSFYNNEISEKSEIFDDQFSVERPDGSNFTLKIRSTKLEDSAMYFCASSEPTGISYGYTFGSGTRLTVV.